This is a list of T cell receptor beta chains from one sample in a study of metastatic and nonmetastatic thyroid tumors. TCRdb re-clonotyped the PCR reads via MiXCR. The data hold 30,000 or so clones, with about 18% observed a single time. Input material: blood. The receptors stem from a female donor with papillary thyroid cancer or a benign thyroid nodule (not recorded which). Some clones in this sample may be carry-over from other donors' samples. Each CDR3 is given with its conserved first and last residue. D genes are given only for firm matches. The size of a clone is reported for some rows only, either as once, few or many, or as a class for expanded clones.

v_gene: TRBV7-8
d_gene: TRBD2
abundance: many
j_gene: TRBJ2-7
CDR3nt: TGTGCCAGCAGCCGAGGGCGGGAGTTTGTTTACGAGCAGTACTTC
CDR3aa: CASSRGREFVYEQYF

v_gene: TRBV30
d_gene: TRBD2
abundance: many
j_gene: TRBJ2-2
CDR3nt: TGTGCCTGGGACTCTAGCGGGGGGAACACCGGGGAGCTGTTTTTT
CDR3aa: CAWDSSGGNTGELFF

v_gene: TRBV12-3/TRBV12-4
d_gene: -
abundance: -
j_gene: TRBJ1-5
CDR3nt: TGTGCCAGCAGTTTAACAGCAGATCAGCCCCAGCATTTT
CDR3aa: CASSLTADQPQHF

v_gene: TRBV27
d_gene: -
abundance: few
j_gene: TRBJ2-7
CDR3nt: TGTGCCAGCAGGGGGCCCACTTCTTCCTACGAGCAGTACTTC
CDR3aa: CASRGPTSSYEQYF

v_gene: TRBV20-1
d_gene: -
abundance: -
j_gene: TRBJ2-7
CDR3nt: TGCAGTGCTGGGGGGCTATCTGGGTGGCAGTACTTC
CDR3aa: CSAGGLSGWQYF

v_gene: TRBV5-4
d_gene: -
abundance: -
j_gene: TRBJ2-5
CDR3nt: TGTGCCAGCAGACCCTCAGCCGGGACTGCGAGGGAGACCCAGTACTTC
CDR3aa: CASRPSAGTARETQYF

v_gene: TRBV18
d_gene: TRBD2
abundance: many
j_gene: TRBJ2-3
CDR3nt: TGTGCCAGCTCACCACCGGCTAGCGGGTGGACAGATACGCAGTATTTT
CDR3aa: CASSPPASGWTDTQYF

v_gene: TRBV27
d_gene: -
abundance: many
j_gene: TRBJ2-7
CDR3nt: TGTGCCTACCTAAGGGCCGGAAGCTCCTACGAGCAGTACTTC
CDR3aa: CAYLRAGSSYEQYF

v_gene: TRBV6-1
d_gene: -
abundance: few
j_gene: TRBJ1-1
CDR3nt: TGTGCCAGCAGGCGGCAGGGGAAGGACACTGAAGCTTTCTTT
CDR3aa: CASRRQGKDTEAFF

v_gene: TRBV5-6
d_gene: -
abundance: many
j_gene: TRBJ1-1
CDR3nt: TGTGCCAGCAGCTTCTCGGGGGCGCGTGCTTTCTTT
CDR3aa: CASSFSGARAFF

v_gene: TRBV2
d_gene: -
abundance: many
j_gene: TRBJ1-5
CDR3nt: TGTGCCAGCAAAAGGGACAGCAATCAGCCCCAGCATTTT
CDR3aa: CASKRDSNQPQHF

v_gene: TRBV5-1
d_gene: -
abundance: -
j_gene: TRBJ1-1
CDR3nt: TGCGCCAGCAGCTTGTGGGCTGGTATTGGAGGCACTGAAGCTTTCTTT
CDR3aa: CASSLWAGIGGTEAFF

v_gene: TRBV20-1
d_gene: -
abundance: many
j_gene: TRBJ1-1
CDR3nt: TGCAGTGCTAGAGTGCAGTTGGACACTGAAGCTTTCTTT
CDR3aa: CSARVQLDTEAFF

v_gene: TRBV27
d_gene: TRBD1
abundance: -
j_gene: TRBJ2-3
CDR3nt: TGTGCCAGCAGTTCGTGGACAGGGACCAGCACAGATACGCAGTATTTT
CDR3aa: CASSSWTGTSTDTQYF

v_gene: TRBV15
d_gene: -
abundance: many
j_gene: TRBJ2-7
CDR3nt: TGTGCCACCAGCAGAGATTTGCGGACTGTTAGCTCCTACGAGCAGTACTTC
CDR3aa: CATSRDLRTVSSYEQYF

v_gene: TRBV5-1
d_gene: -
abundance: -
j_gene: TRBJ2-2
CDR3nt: TGCGCCAGCACCTCGGTAGGGGAGCTGTTTTTT
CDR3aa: CASTSVGELFF

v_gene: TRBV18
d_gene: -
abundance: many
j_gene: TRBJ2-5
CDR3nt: TGTGCCAGCTCACCACCGGGAACAGGAGGAGAGACCCAGTACTTC
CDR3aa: CASSPPGTGGETQYF

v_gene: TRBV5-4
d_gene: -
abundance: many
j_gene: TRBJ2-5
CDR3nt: TGTGCCAGCAGCGGAAAGGACGGGGGAGAGACCCAGTACTTC
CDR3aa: CASSGKDGGETQYF

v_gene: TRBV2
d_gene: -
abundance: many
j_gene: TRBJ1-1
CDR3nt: TGTGCCAGCAGGGACAACCGATTGAACACTGAAGCTTTCTTT
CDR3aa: CASRDNRLNTEAFF

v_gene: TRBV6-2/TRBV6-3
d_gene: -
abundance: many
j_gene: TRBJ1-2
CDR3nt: TGTGCCAGCAGCCGCCGGACTGATAGCTATGGCTACACCTTC
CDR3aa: CASSRRTDSYGYTF

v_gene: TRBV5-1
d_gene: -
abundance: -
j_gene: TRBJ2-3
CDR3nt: TGCGCCAGCAGCTTGATTTGGGGCTTCAGCGATACGCAGTATTTT
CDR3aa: CASSLIWGFSDTQYF

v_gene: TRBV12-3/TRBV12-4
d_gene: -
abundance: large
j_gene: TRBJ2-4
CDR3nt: TGTGCCAGCAGTTTCGAGGGGGGGCCATGGGGTAGGAACATTCAGTACTTC
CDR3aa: CASSFEGGPWGRNIQYF

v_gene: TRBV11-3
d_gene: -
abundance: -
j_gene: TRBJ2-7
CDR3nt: TGTGCCAGCAGCTTAGATAGGGGTGGCGAGCAGTACTTC
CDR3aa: CASSLDRGGEQYF

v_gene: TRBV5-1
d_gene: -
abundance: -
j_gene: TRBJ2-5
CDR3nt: TGCGCCAGCAGCCCCCCCACTAGCAGCCAAGAGACCCAGTACTTC
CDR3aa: CASSPPTSSQETQYF

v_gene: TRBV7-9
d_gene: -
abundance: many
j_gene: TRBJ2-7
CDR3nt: TGTGCCAGCAGCTCACTCGGGAGCGAGCAGTACTTC
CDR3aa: CASSSLGSEQYF

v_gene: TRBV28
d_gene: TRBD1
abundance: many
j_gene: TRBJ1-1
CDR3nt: TGTGCCAGCAGTTTGAGACAGGGGGCCTTTGAAGCTTTCTTT
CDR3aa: CASSLRQGAFEAFF

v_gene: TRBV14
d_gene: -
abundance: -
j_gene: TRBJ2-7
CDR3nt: TGTGCCAGCAGCCAAGCCAGGGACTACGAGCAGTACTTC
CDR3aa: CASSQARDYEQYF

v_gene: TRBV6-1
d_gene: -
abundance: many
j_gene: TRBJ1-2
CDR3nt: TGTGCCAGCAGTCCCTTTGGTAACTATGGCTACACCTTC
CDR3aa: CASSPFGNYGYTF

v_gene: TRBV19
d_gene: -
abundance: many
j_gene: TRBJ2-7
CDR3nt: TGTGCCAGTAGTATTTTGGCGGAGTCTGCTTACGAGCAGTACTTC
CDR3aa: CASSILAESAYEQYF

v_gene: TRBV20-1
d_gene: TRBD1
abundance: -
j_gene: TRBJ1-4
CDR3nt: TGCAGTGCTAGGGGGTCAGGGGGCTCGAGGGAAAAACTGTTTTTT
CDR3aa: CSARGSGGSREKLFF

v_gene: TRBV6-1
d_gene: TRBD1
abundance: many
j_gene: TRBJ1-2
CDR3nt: TGTGCCAGCAGCTATACCGGGACAGACGGCTACACCTTC
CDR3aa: CASSYTGTDGYTF

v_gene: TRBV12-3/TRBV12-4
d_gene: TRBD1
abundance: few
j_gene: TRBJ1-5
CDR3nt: TGTGCCAGCAGTTTAGCGACAGGGCCGAATAGCAATCAGCCCCAGCATTTT
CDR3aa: CASSLATGPNSNQPQHF

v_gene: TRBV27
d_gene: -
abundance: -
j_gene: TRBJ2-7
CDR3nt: TGTGCCAGCTCCGGGCAGGGGAGCGCCTACGAGCAGTACTTC
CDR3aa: CASSGQGSAYEQYF

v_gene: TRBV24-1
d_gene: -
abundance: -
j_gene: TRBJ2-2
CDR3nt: TGTGCCACCAGTGATATCCAGTGGAACGCGAACACCGGGGAGCTGTTTTTT
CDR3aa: CATSDIQWNANTGELFF

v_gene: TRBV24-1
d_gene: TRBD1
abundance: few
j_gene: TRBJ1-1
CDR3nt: TGTGCCACCAGTTTTAGGGGTAGGTGGACAGGGGGTACTGAAGCTTTCTTT
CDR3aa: CATSFRGRWTGGTEAFF

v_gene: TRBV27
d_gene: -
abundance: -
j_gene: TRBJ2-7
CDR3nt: TGTGCCAGCAGTTTAGTCGGGAGATCCTACGAGCAGTACTTC
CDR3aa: CASSLVGRSYEQYF

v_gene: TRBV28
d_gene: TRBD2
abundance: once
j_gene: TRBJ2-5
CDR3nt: TGTGCCAGCAGTTTGAGCGGGGGAGGACAAGAGACCCAGTACTTC
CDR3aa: CASSLSGGGQETQYF

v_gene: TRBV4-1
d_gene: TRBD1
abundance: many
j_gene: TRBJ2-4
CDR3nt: TGCGCCAGCAGCCAGCCCGGACAGGTTAAAAACACTCAGTACTTC
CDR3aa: CASSQPGQVKNTQYF

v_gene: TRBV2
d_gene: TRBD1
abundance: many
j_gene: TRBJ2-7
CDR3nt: TGTGCCAGCCGAGGACAGGGAGTGCAGTACTTC
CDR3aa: CASRGQGVQYF

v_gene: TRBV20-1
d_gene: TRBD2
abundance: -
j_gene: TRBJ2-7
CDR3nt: TGCAGTGCCCGGGGACTACAATACAACGAGCAGTACTTC
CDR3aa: CSARGLQYNEQYF

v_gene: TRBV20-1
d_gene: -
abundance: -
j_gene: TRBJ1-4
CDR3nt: TGCAGTGCCCCGGGACGCGGAGCTCGTAATGAAAAACTGTTTTTT
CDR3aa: CSAPGRGARNEKLFF

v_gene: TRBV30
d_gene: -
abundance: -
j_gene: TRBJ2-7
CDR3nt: TGTGCCTGGAGCGGGGGCTCGAGCTCCTACGAGCAGTACTTC
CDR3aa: CAWSGGSSSYEQYF

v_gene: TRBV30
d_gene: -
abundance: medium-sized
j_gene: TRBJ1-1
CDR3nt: TGTGCCTGCCCCTCGGGCCCGAGAACTGAAGCTTTCTTT
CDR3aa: CACPSGPRTEAFF

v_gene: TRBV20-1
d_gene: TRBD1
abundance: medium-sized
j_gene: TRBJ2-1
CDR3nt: TGCAGTGCTAGACCACCGCTGGGACAGGGTCTCGACAATGAGCAGTTCTTC
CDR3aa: CSARPPLGQGLDNEQFF

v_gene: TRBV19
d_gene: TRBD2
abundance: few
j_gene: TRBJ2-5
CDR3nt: TGTGCCAGTACCCCGACTAGCGTGGAGACCCAGTACTTC
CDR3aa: CASTPTSVETQYF

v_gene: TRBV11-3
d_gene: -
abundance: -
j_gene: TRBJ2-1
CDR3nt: TGTGCCAGCAGCTTTCAGGGCGGGAATGAGCAGTTCTTC
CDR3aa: CASSFQGGNEQFF

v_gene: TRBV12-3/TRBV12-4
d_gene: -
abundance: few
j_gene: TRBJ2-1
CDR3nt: TGTGCCAGCAGATACGGGACACCTAATGAGCAGTTCTTC
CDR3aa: CASRYGTPNEQFF

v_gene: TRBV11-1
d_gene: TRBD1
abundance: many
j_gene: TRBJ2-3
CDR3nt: TGTGCCAGCAGCCAAAACACAGGGGGCGCTTGGACAGATACGCAGTATTTT
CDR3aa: CASSQNTGGAWTDTQYF

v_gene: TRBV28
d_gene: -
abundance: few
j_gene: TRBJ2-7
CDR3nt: TGTGCCAGCAGTTTTGCGTCGGGGACCTCCTACGAGCAGTACTTC
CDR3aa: CASSFASGTSYEQYF

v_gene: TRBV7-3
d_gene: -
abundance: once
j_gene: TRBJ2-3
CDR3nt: TGTGCCAGCAGCTTCCGGAAAGGGGATACGCAGTATTTT
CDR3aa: CASSFRKGDTQYF

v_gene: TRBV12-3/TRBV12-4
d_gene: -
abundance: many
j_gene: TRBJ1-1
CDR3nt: TGTGCCAGCAGCTTGACTCCGGGTAGGAGCACTGAAGCTTTCTTT
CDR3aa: CASSLTPGRSTEAFF

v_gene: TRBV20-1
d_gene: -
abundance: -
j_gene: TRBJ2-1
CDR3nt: TGCAGTGCTAGCAGGGACTCTGGGAGCAATGAGCAGTTCTTC
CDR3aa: CSASRDSGSNEQFF

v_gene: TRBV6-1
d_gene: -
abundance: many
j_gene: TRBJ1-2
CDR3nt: TGTGCCAGCAGAACACAGGGAGGCTATGGCTACACCTTC
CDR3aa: CASRTQGGYGYTF

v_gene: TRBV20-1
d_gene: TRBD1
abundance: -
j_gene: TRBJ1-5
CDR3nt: TGCAGTGCTAGTCGGGACAGGGGGGGTTATAGCAATCAGCCCCAGCATTTT
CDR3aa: CSASRDRGGYSNQPQHF

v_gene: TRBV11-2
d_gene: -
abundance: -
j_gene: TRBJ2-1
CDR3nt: TGTGCCAGCAGCTCACGCAGCGGGACAGGCTACAATGAGCAGTTCTTC
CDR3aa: CASSSRSGTGYNEQFF

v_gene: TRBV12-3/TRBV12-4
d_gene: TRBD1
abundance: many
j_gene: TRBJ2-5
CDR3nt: TGTGCCAGCAGTCTAACGGGACAGGGGGCCTCCAGGGAGACCCAGTACTTC
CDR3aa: CASSLTGQGASRETQYF

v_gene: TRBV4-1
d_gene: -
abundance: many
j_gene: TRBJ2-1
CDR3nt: TGCGCCAGCAGCCAGCATAGCTTCGAGGGGATCTACAATGAGCAGTTCTTC
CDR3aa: CASSQHSFEGIYNEQFF

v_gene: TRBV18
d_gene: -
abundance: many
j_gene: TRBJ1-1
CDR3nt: TGTGCCAGCTCACCGCGGTCGTTGGACACTGAAGCTTTCTTT
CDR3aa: CASSPRSLDTEAFF